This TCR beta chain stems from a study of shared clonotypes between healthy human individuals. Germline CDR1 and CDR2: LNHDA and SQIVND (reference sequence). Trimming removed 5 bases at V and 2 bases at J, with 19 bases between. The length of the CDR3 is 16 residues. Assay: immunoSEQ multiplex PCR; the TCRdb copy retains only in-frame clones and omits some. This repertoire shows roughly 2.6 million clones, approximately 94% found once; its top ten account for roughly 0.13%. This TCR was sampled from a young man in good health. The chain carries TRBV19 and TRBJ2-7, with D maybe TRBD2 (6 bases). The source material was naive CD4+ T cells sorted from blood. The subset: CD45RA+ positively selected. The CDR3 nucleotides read TGTGCCAGTAGTCTGCGACTAGGTCTCGCTCCCTACGAGCAGTACTTC. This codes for CASSLRLGLAPYEQYF.